This is a list of T cell receptor beta chains from one sample in a study of cytomegalovirus exposure and HLA in healthy donors. Sequencing was performed with immunoSEQ multiplex PCR; in TCRdb, only in-frame clones are kept and a portion is missing. The sample includes about 57,000 clones, around 80% of them seen just once. What was sequenced was PBMCs. The receptors stem from a male donor in good health and CMV-seronegative. CDR3s include the opening cysteine and the closing phenylalanine or tryptophan. D genes are given only for firm matches. Clone size appears in some rows only: once, few, many, or a class for an expanded clone.

v_gene	d_gene	j_gene	abundance	CDR3nt	CDR3aa
TRBV7-2	TRBD2	TRBJ2-5	NA	TGTGCCAGCAGCTTAGTCTGGCGGGGGGCCTGGGAGACCCAGTACTTC	CASSLVWRGAWETQYF
TRBV7-2	TRBD2	TRBJ2-7	once	TGTGCCAGCAGCTCCCGACTAGCGGGGGGCCCCTACGAGCAGTACTTC	CASSSRLAGGPYEQYF
TRBV5-4	TRBD2	TRBJ2-7	NA	TGTGCCAGCAGCCCGGGACTACCCGAGCAGTACTTC	CASSPGLPEQYF
TRBV7-2	NA	TRBJ2-7	NA	TGTGCCAGCAGCTTAGTCGCAGGGTCCTACGAGCAGTACTTC	CASSLVAGSYEQYF
TRBV4-2	NA	TRBJ1-2	NA	TGTGCCAGCAGCCACAGCTATGGCTACACCTTC	CASSHSYGYTF
TRBV5-1	TRBD1	TRBJ1-2	NA	TGCGCCAGCAGCTTGACAGGGGGCGCGGTCTATGGCTACACCTTC	CASSLTGGAVYGYTF
TRBV30	NA	TRBJ2-3	NA	TGTGCCTGGAGTTCTGGGGCGGCAGATACGCAGTATTTT	CAWSSGAADTQYF
TRBV10-3	TRBD1	TRBJ1-1	NA	TGTGCCATCAGCCTACAGGGGGCGGACACTGAAGCTTTCTTT	CAISLQGADTEAFF
TRBV27	NA	TRBJ1-3	NA	TGTGCCAGCAGAACCGACACCTCTGGAAACACCATATATTTT	CASRTDTSGNTIYF
TRBV19	TRBD1	TRBJ1-2	NA	TGTGCCAGTAGCTCGAACAGGGGAAATGGCTACACCTTC	CASSSNRGNGYTF
TRBV29-1	TRBD2	TRBJ2-3	NA	TGCAGCTTAAAGCGGGGGGTCAATCCTAGCACAGATACGCAGTATTTT	CSLKRGVNPSTDTQYF
TRBV7-2	NA	TRBJ2-6	few	TGTGCCAGCAGCCCGGACAGCGTCGTCCTCTCTGGGGCCAACGTCCTGACTTTC	CASSPDSVVLSGANVLTF
TRBV4-1	NA	TRBJ2-7	NA	TGCGCCAGCAGCCCCCTCAGCGGTAGCTCCTACGAGCAGTACTTC	CASSPLSGSSYEQYF
TRBV19	NA	TRBJ1-1	few	TGTGCCAGTAGTTTCGAGGGGAACACTGAAGCTTTCTTT	CASSFEGNTEAFF
TRBV4-3	NA	TRBJ2-3	NA	TGCGCCAGCAGCCAAGGCTACAGGATCACAGATACGCAGTATTTT	CASSQGYRITDTQYF
TRBV5-6	NA	TRBJ2-7	NA	TGTGCCAGCAGCTCAGGAACGGACACTCCTTTCTCCTACGAGCAGTACTTC	CASSSGTDTPFSYEQYF
TRBV7-2	TRBD1	TRBJ2-7	once	TGTGCCAGCAGCGCAGTTGACAGGGGGCCGGACGAGCAGTACTTC	CASSAVDRGPDEQYF
TRBV7-2	NA	TRBJ2-5	NA	TGTGCCAGCAGCTTAGGCGGCCCCCAAGAGACCCAGTACTTC	CASSLGGPQETQYF
TRBV7-2	NA	TRBJ2-7	NA	TGTGCCAGCAGCTTAAAAGGGAGCGAGCAGTACTTC	CASSLKGSEQYF
TRBV6-1	NA	TRBJ1-1	NA	TGTGCCAGCAGTGACAGGGCCCGAGGGAACACTGAAGCTTTCTTT	CASSDRARGNTEAFF
TRBV19	TRBD1	TRBJ1-5	NA	TGTGCCAGTAGTCTCAGGGGGGATAGCAATCAGCCCCAGCATTTT	CASSLRGDSNQPQHF
TRBV6-1	NA	TRBJ1-1	NA	TGTGCCAGCAGTGTCGAACGTGGAGAAACTGAAGCTTTCTTT	CASSVERGETEAFF
TRBV19	TRBD1	TRBJ1-2	few	TGTGCCAGTCGCCCCCGGGACAGCTATGGCTACACCTTC	CASRPRDSYGYTF
TRBV7-9	NA	TRBJ2-6	NA	TGTGCCAGCAGCTTCTCAACGCAGGCTGGGGCCAACGTCCTGACTTTC	CASSFSTQAGANVLTF
TRBV11-1	TRBD1	TRBJ2-7	NA	TGTGCCAGCAGCCGAGTCGACAGGGGGTACGAGCAGTACTTC	CASSRVDRGYEQYF
TRBV7-6	NA	TRBJ2-5	NA	TGTGCCAGCAGCTTAGGGCAGCAAGAGACCCAGTACTTC	CASSLGQQETQYF
TRBV11-3	NA	TRBJ1-5	NA	TGTGCCAGCAGCTTGGCGGGGCCTGATAGCAATCAGCCCCAGCATTTT	CASSLAGPDSNQPQHF